Below, one T cell receptor (beta chain) is given with its context. Its antigen remains undetermined. No qualities accompany the bases; no much larger clone lies one base away. TCRbeta CDR3 regions were amplified from genomic DNA by means of the immunoSEQ Assay, a bias-controlled multiplex PCR. For the original study's pipeline: Within the assay, amplification of reference gene primers was used to estimate how many nucleated cells each sample contained. Sequence reads were collapsed and filtered to measure the absolute abundance of every unique TCRbeta CDR3 rearrangement. For each sample, productive Simpson clonality was calculated as the square root of Simpson's diversity index across productive rearrangements. Here the immuneACCESS table is served through TCRdb, limited to in-frame sequences with V and J called. Missing clones are a known gap in these copies; in checked studies unresolved V genes cover under half, and the rest lacks a known reason. From that table come the V and J calls and clone size; the DNA was used to work out D and trimming. Counted in this sample were just under 70,000 clones; roughly 90% of them appeared once. Over 7.5% of the sample rests with the top ten.

This sample is drawn from a study of blood T cell repertoires in COVID-19 (dated by TCRdb to the early 2020s). As for the study more broadly: Collaborator samples came from the United States, Italy and Spain and covered acute and convalescent phases of COVID-19. The material from the prospective study consisted of cDNA or gDNA derived from T cells, B-cell-depleted T cells, or PBMCs. Deeply sampled blood TCRbeta repertoires from subjects exposed to, actively infected with, or recovered from COVID-19 were included in the dataset. A freely available public database, intended as a resource for researchers studying the immune response to SARS-CoV-2, is where the repertoires were released. The samples were drawn from two sources: the first 160 participants of the ongoing ImmuneRACE study, and 950 to 1,500 subjects contributed by 6 global collaborators. Nearly every sample came with metadata listing a de-identified subject ID, COVID-19 status, age in years and sex. Where HLA class I and class II types were available, the types were taken from metadata supplied by the sample provider, not from assay-based typing. Results the study describes overall, beyond this receptor: Clinical and demographic metadata were provided uncurated, with the amount varying by source and participant.

V sheds 7 bases and J sheds 4 bases, leaving 10 bases between their ends. Inclusive of the bounding cysteine and phenylalanine, the CDR3 is 13 residues long. The CDR3 DNA has 39 bases and is translated from base 1. CDR1 and CDR2 (MNHEY, SMNVEV) derive from the germline V gene (reference sequence). The collaborating institutions used their own protocols to collect whole blood in K2EDTA tubes. For TCRbeta analysis, collaborators shipped samples in one of three forms: frozen whole blood, isolated PBMCs, or DNA extracted from either of those sample types. Sequenced sample: peripheral blood. The chain joins TRBV27 to TRBJ2-2, with a tentative D gene TRBD2 over 6 matching bases. This TCR was sampled from a young man with acute or convalescent COVID-19. The nucleotide sequence is given as TGTGCCAGCAAGAAGCGGGTCACCGGGGAGCTGTTTTTT. The encoded protein is CASKKRVTGELFF.